These 22 T cell receptor beta chains originate from one sample sequenced in a study of cytomegalovirus exposure and HLA in healthy donors. Only in-frame clones appear in the TCRdb table, and some are missing; sequencing was by immunoSEQ multiplex PCR. The data show under 150,000 clones, around 87% seen once. The sample taken for sequencing was PBMCs. The source is a man younger than 35 in good health and CMV-seropositive.

This chain connects TRBV27 to TRBJ2-5; 9 bases are shared with TRBD2. The germline gives CDR1 MNHEY, CDR2 SMNVEV (reference sequence). With V trimmed by 3 bases and J by 1 base, 15 bases remained unmatched. The CDR3 runs to 19 residues. The CDR3 coding sequence is TGTGCCAGCAGTTTTCGCAGGGAACTAGCGGGCCAGTCCCAAGAGACCCAGTACTTC. Its translation: CASSFRRELAGQSQETQYF.

V and J are TRBV5-1 and TRBJ1-3; tentative D call: TRBD1 (5 bases). The V gene's germline CDR1 is SGHRS and CDR2 YFSETQ. This CDR3 comprises 17 residues. Trimming shortened V by 0 bases and J by 0 bases, and 13 bases separated the two germline ends. The CDR3 loop is CASSLDGGDVSGNTIYF. CDR3 DNA: TGCGCCAGCAGCTTGGACGGGGGGGACGTCTCTGGAAACACCATATATTTT.

This chain uses TRBV5-1 with TRBJ2-7; possibly TRBD2 for D (5 bases). This CDR3 comprises 14 residues. V dropped 2 bases and J dropped 6 bases, with 15 bases sitting between them. Per germline, CDR1 SGHRS and CDR2 YFSETQ. CDR3 amino acids: CASSLGEGVGEQYF. CDR3 DNA sequence: TGCGCCAGCAGCTTAGGTGAGGGCGTCGGCGAGCAGTACTTC.

The V gene is TRBV7-8, the J gene TRBJ2-2; TRBD1 matches at 8 bases. Germline V gene sequence: CDR1 SGHVS, CDR2 FQNEAQ. The CDR3 sequence is 15 residues long. V lost 5 bases and J lost 0; bases outside the gene matches: 2. The CDR3 coding sequence is TGTGCCAGCAGCATACAGGGGGCGAACACCGGGGAGCTGTTTTTT. This codes for CASSIQGANTGELFF.

This chain connects TRBV7-2 to TRBJ1-5, with a weak D call TRBD1 (6 bases). This CDR3 spans 16 amino acids. The ends were cut back, 7 bases at V and 3 bases at J, with 19 bases in the middle. Germline V gives CDR1 SGHTA, CDR2 FQGNSA. The CDR3 DNA follows: TGTGCCAGCACTCGCACAGGGAAGGAATTCAATCAGCCCCAGCATTTT. This translates into CASTRTGKEFNQPQHF.

CDR3 DNA: TGTGCCAGCAGCTGGGACCAGGGGTTAGGAAACACCATATATTTT. It yields the protein CASSWDQGLGNTIYF. The J gene is TRBJ1-3, the V gene TRBV5-4; possibly TRBD1 for D (6 bases). The CDR3 contains 15 residues. CDR1 and CDR2 from the germline V gene are SGHNT and YYREEE (reference sequence). Trimming took off 3 bases at V and 4 bases at J, with 14 bases between the two ends.

The chain has TRBV30 and TRBJ2-1; 10 nucleotides match TRBD1. The ends lost 1 base at V and 8 bases at J; junction bases unmatched: 11. The CDR3 has 16 residues. The germline V gene encodes CDR1 GTSNPN and CDR2 SVGIG (reference sequence). CDR3 region: CAWSAGTGVGGDEQFF. The CDR3 nucleotides are TGTGCCTGGAGTGCCGGGACAGGGGTCGGTGGGGATGAGCAGTTCTTC.

This clone was counted between two and nine times. The chain couples TRBV23-1 to TRBJ2-7, with D maybe TRBD2 (6 bases). TRBV23-1 is known as an ORF, though its function is uncertain. The CDR3 has 13 residues. The V and J ends lost 8 bases and 2 bases respectively, with 13 bases between them. The CDR3 is CASLWGDPYEQYF. The CDR3 nucleotides read TGCGCCAGCCTCTGGGGGGACCCCTACGAGCAGTACTTC.

The chain has TRBV25-1 and TRBJ2-1; the D gene is possibly TRBD2 (6 bases). Trimming pared 6 bases from V and 4 bases from J, leaving 16 bases between. CDR1 is MGHDK, CDR2 SYGVNS, per germline. There are 15 residues in the CDR3. The CDR3 bases are TGTGCCAGCAGGCTTGCGCGGGGCGGTTACAATGAGCAGTTCTTC. Translating gives CASRLARGGYNEQFF.

The chain combines TRBV7-8 with TRBJ2-5, with D possibly being TRBD2 (5 bases). V gave up 0 bases and J gave up 5 bases, with 16 bases separating them. Per the germline V gene, CDR1 is SGHVS and CDR2 is FQNEAQ. The length of the CDR3 is 16 residues. CDR3 region: CASSLARGLVRETQYF. The CDR3 region has the DNA TGTGCCAGCAGCTTAGCGCGAGGGTTAGTAAGGGAGACCCAGTACTTC.

The chain joins TRBV5-1 to TRBJ1-2, with D uncertain. The CDR3 extends over 15 amino acids. V was pared by 4 bases and J by 1 base, with 14 bases between. The germline CDR1 and CDR2 sequences are SGHRS and YFSETQ. The CDR3 bases are TGCGCCAGCAGCCTAGGTGGTCTTCTTAACTATGGCTACACCTTC. Translation: CASSLGGLLNYGYTF.

The rearrangement links TRBV27 to TRBJ2-7, with D possibly being TRBD2 (6 bases). CDR3 length: 15 amino acids. V lost 3 bases to trimming and J lost 4 bases, with 16 bases between them. CDR1 and CDR2 from the germline V gene are MNHEY and SMNVEV (reference sequence). Written as DNA, the CDR3 is TGTGCCAGCAGTTTTATGGGACTGCCTATTTACGAGCAGTACTTC. This codes for CASSFMGLPIYEQYF.

The chain is built from TRBV18 and TRBJ1-3; TRBD1 matches at 11 bases. This CDR3 spans 16 amino acids. Germline loops: CDR1 KGHSH, CDR2 LQKENI. J lost 0 bases, V lost 2 bases, and 0 bases had no gene match. Written as DNA, the CDR3 is TGTGCCAGCTCACCAGGACAGGGGGCCTCTGGAAACACCATATATTTT. It translates to CASSPGQGASGNTIYF.

This clone was recorded a few times. The rearrangement uses TRBV9 and TRBJ1-5; the D is unclear. The CDR3 spans 13 residues. Germline CDR1 reads SGDLS; CDR2 reads YYNGEE. Trimming took 4 bases from V and 3 from J, leaving 8 bases between them. The CDR3 spells CASSRGVNQPQHF. Written as DNA, the CDR3 is TGTGCCAGCAGCCGTGGAGTCAATCAGCCCCAGCATTTT.

The chain carries TRBV7-6 and TRBJ2-7, with D perhaps TRBD1 (6 bases). Deletions cut 1 base from V and 2 bases from J, with 9 bases between. This CDR3 contains 14 residues. Germline values: CDR1 SGHVS, CDR2 FNYEAQ. CDR3 DNA: TGTGCCAGCAGCTTAGACAGGGAAACCTACGAGCAGTACTTC. It translates to CASSLDRETYEQYF.

The V call is TRBV9, the J call TRBJ2-1; 8 nucleotides agree with TRBD2. The V and J ends lost 4 bases and 7 bases, in that order; junction bases with no gene match: 1. CDR3 length: 12 residues. Germline V lookup: CDR1 SGDLS, CDR2 YYNGEE. CDR3 in DNA: TGTGCCAGCAGCCCGGGGGGGAATGAGCAGTTCTTC. Translation: CASSPGGNEQFF.

The CDR3 DNA is TGTGCCAGCAGCCCTTCAGACAGCGGGGGTTGGGGAAATACGCAGTATTTT. Its protein is CASSPSDSGGWGNTQYF. This chain joins TRBV9 and TRBJ2-3; 8 bases match TRBD2. Germline-derived CDR1 and CDR2 are SGDLS and YYNGEE. Trimming cost V 4 bases and J 7 bases; bases outside gene matches: 17. The CDR3 is 17 residues long.

The V and J genes are TRBV9 and TRBJ1-3; D is possibly TRBD1 (5 bases). Trimming stripped 6 bases from V and 4 bases from J, with 11 bases between. Germline V lookup: CDR1 SGDLS, CDR2 YYNGEE. The CDR3 has 13 residues. The DNA of the CDR3 is TGTGCCAGCACCAGGACAACGGGAAACACCATATATTTT. This gives the protein CASTRTTGNTIYF.

As concerns this clone: One end of the junction fails to match germline, which may point to a read error. This rearrangement joins TRBV5-1 to TRBJ1-3; D not resolved. The CDR3 totals 16 residues. Germline values: CDR1 SGHRS, CDR2 YFSETQ. This chain's CDR3 is CANSLEGEGSGNTIYF. As DNA, the CDR3 is TGCGCCAACAGCTTGGAGGGAGAGGGCTCTGGAAACACCATATATTTT.

The CDR3: CASSLGRDGYTF. Here the CDR3 DNA reads TGTGCCAGCTCACTTGGGAGGGACGGCTACACCTTC. The V gene is TRBV18, the J gene TRBJ1-2, with D perhaps TRBD1 (5 bases). CDR3 length equals 12 residues. Per the germline V gene, CDR1 is KGHSH and CDR2 is LQKENI. Trimming stripped 4 bases from V and 8 bases from J, with 11 bases between.

CDR3 residues: CASSEGGRGQYF. The CDR3 DNA sequence: TGTGCCAGCAGTGAGGGCGGCAGGGGGCAGTACTTC. The chain uses TRBV6-1 and TRBJ2-7; maybe TRBD1 (6 bases). V lost 3 bases to trimming and J lost 9 bases, with 12 bases between them. The CDR3 is 12 residues long. Germline loops: CDR1 MNHNS, CDR2 SASEGT.

The rearrangement links TRBV19 to TRBJ2-1; 8 bases are shared with TRBD1. With V trimmed by 5 bases and J by 4 bases, 4 bases remained unmatched. Germline values: CDR1 LNHDA, CDR2 SQIVND (reference sequence). The CDR3 has 14 amino acids. The chain's CDR3 is CASSPTGAYNEQFF. CDR3 coding DNA: TGTGCCAGTAGTCCGACAGGGGCATACAATGAGCAGTTCTTC.